These T cell receptor beta chains were read from a single sample in a study of shared clonotypes between healthy human individuals. Generated by immunoSEQ multiplex PCR, the TCRdb table keeps only in-frame clones and is missing some. The sample has over 1.4 million clones; more than 95% are singletons. Sequences were obtained from naive CD4+ T cells sorted from blood. The receptors shown here come from a man aged 30-40 years in good health. Both conserved end residues are part of each CDR3. The D gene is left open where the match is weak. Clone sizes are given selectively: once, few, many, or a class where the clone is expanded.

v_call	clone_size	d_call	j_call	cdr3_length	cdr3_nt	cdr3_aa
TRBV9	.	TRBD2	TRBJ2-2	15	TGTGCCAGCAGCGCGACTAGCGGAAACACCGGGGAGCTGTTTTTT	CASSATSGNTGELFF
TRBV28	.	TRBD1	TRBJ2-1	15	TGTGCCAGCAGCCCCAGGGGGAGCTCCTACAATGAGCAGTTCTTC	CASSPRGSSYNEQFF
TRBV5-6	.	.	TRBJ1-1	12	TGTGCCAGCAGCTTGCGGGGGATCGGAGCTTTCTTT	CASSLRGIGAFF
TRBV29-1	.	TRBD1	TRBJ1-5	13	TGCAGCGTTTCCACAGGGGGACGTCAGCCCCAGCATTTT	CSVSTGGRQPQHF
TRBV10-3	.	.	TRBJ1-5	14	TGTGCCATCAGTGAGTCCAGCGGCAATCAGCCCCAGCATTTT	CAISESSGNQPQHF
TRBV2	.	.	TRBJ1-2	14	TGTGCCAGCAGTGAATTTACGGCTAACTATGGCTACACCTTC	CASSEFTANYGYTF
TRBV11-2	.	TRBD2	TRBJ2-3	17	TGTGCCAGCACCGGGGGTCGCGGGAGAGGACCCACAGATACGCAGTATTTT	CASTGGRGRGPTDTQYF
TRBV2	.	.	TRBJ1-2	13	TGTGCCAGCAGTGAAGTACCAAACTATGGCTACACCTTC	CASSEVPNYGYTF
TRBV10-1	.	.	TRBJ2-1	15	TGCGCCAGCAGTGAGATCTCGGGAGCTCGGGATGAGCAGTTCTTC	CASSEISGARDEQFF
TRBV9	.	.	TRBJ2-7	15	TGTGCCAGCAGCTTAACGGACGGAACCTCCTACGAGCAGTACTTC	CASSLTDGTSYEQYF
TRBV28	.	.	TRBJ1-3	14	TGTGCCAGCAGTTCGGTTGGCTCTGGAAACACCATATATTTT	CASSSVGSGNTIYF
TRBV19	once	TRBD1	TRBJ2-7	17	TGTGCCAGTAGTCGACCCACAGGGGGCGCGGCGTTCTACGAGCAGTACTTC	CASSRPTGGAAFYEQYF
TRBV25-1	.	TRBD1	TRBJ2-7	13	TGTGCCAGCAGTGAGACAGGGCGCTACGAGCAGTACTTC	CASSETGRYEQYF
TRBV29-1	.	TRBD1	TRBJ2-5	19	TGCAGCGTTGATGGGGGCCCGGGACAGGGGGCCTACCTTCAAGAGACCCAGTACTTC	CSVDGGPGQGAYLQETQYF
TRBV7-9	once	TRBD2	TRBJ2-7	14	TGTGCCAGCAAGAAGAGGGAGGGCCCCTACGAGCAGTACTTC	CASKKREGPYEQYF
TRBV30	.	.	TRBJ2-1	11	TGTGCCTGGAGACTTACGAATGAGCAGTTCTTC	CAWRLTNEQFF
TRBV2	.	.	TRBJ2-7	14	TGTGCCACCGTAAAACCGGGAACGTACTACGAGCAGTACTTC	CATVKPGTYYEQYF
TRBV5-6	.	TRBD1	TRBJ2-5	15	TGTGCCAGCAGCATCGGACAGGGCCGAATGGGGACCCAGTACTTC	CASSIGQGRMGTQYF
TRBV28	once	TRBD2	TRBJ2-1	16	TGTGCCAGCATCAGCACTAGCGGGAGCTCCTACAATGAGCAGTTCTTC	CASISTSGSSYNEQFF
TRBV18	.	.	TRBJ2-3	15	TGTGCCAGCTCACCAAATCGAGTGGGAGGAGATACGCAGTATTTT	CASSPNRVGGDTQYF
TRBV5-4	once	.	TRBJ1-1	13	TGTGCCAGCAGCCTCGCGCTGAGTCCCGAAGCTTTCTTT	CASSLALSPEAFF
TRBV7-2	.	.	TRBJ1-2	14	TGTGCCAGCAGCCAAGATTACGATTTCAGGGGCTACACCTTC	CASSQDYDFRGYTF
TRBV6-1	.	TRBD2	TRBJ2-3	19	TGTGCCAGCAGTGAGGCAGCTCGCCTAGCGGGAGTAAGCACAGATACGCAGTATTTT	CASSEAARLAGVSTDTQYF
TRBV30	.	TRBD2	TRBJ2-1	15	TGTGCCTGGAGTGTGTCTAGCGGGACCTACAATGAGCAGTTCTTC	CAWSVSSGTYNEQFF
TRBV18	.	TRBD1	TRBJ2-7	13	TGTGCCAGCTCTCGGGACAGATCCTACGAGCAGTACTTC	CASSRDRSYEQYF
TRBV19	.	TRBD2	TRBJ2-7	17	TGTGCCAGTAGCCGAAAGGGTCTAGCGGACGTTCTCTACGAGCAGTACTTC	CASSRKGLADVLYEQYF
TRBV28	.	.	TRBJ2-5	14	TGTGCCAGCAGTTTACTCAGGGGTGGGTGGACCCAGTACTTC	CASSLLRGGWTQYF
TRBV28	.	.	TRBJ2-7	15	TGTGCCAGCAGTTCCCCCGGCAGGCCGTCCTACGAGCAGTACTTC	CASSSPGRPSYEQYF
TRBV7-9	few	.	TRBJ2-7	16	TGTGCCAGCAGCTTCTACGCGGGTCGGGCCCCCTACGAGCAGTACTTC	CASSFYAGRAPYEQYF
TRBV7-8	few	.	TRBJ2-7	12	TGTGCCAGCAGCTTAGTTTCGCTGGAGCAGTACTTC	CASSLVSLEQYF
TRBV18	.	TRBD2	TRBJ2-2	17	TGTGCCAGCTCAAGCACCGGACTAGCGGGAGTCACCGGGGAGCTGTTTTTT	CASSSTGLAGVTGELFF
TRBV9	.	TRBD1	TRBJ1-2	16	TGTGCCAGCAGCGTAGTTCCGACAGGGGGCGGGGATGGCTACACCTTC	CASSVVPTGGGDGYTF
TRBV18	.	.	TRBJ1-5	14	TGTGCCAGCTCAGGCCCCTATAGGAATCAGCCCCAGCATTTT	CASSGPYRNQPQHF
TRBV7-6	.	.	TRBJ1-3	17	TGTGCCAGCAGCGTACTTTCAGGGGCCGGTTTAGGAAACACCATATATTTT	CASSVLSGAGLGNTIYF
TRBV2	.	.	TRBJ2-5	13	TGTGCCAGCAGTGAACTAGTACAAGAGACCCAGTACTTC	CASSELVQETQYF
TRBV6-1	.	.	TRBJ2-3	14	TGTGCCAGCAGTGATCAAGGAGGTACAGATACGCAGTATTTT	CASSDQGGTDTQYF
TRBV2	.	.	TRBJ2-2	16	TGTGCCAGCAGAGACCGACAGGACCCGAACACCGGGGAGCTGTTTTTT	CASRDRQDPNTGELFF
TRBV6-1	.	TRBD2	TRBJ2-3	14	TGTGCCAGCAGTAGCGGGGCTAGCACAGATACGCAGTATTTT	CASSSGASTDTQYF
TRBV30	.	TRBD2	TRBJ2-7	17	TGTGCCTGGAGTCTAGGGACTAGCGGGAGGGCTTTCTACGAGCAGTACTTC	CAWSLGTSGRAFYEQYF
TRBV4-1	.	.	TRBJ1-1	15	TGCGCCAGCAGCCAAGAGGGGGTGGCGAACACTGAAGCTTTCTTT	CASSQEGVANTEAFF
TRBV6-1	.	.	TRBJ1-1	14	TGTGCCAGCACTTGGAGGGACGCTTTCACTGAAGCTTTCTTT	CASTWRDAFTEAFF
TRBV18	.	.	TRBJ2-7	15	TGTGCCAGCTCACCTGGGGACGGGGAAACCTACGAGCAGTACTTC	CASSPGDGETYEQYF
TRBV19	once	.	TRBJ1-5	14	TGTGCCAGTAGTATTGTTTTTGAGTATCAGCCCCAGCATTTT	CASSIVFEYQPQHF
TRBV7-2	.	TRBD2	TRBJ2-7	14	TGTGCCAGCAGCCCGGGACTAGCGGTCTACGAGCAGTACTTC	CASSPGLAVYEQYF
TRBV29-1	.	.	TRBJ2-3	18	TGCAGCGCCACTAAGCTGGCTAGCCCCAGTCGGGGCACAGATACGCAGTATTTT	CSATKLASPSRGTDTQYF